Listed below are T cell receptor beta chains from one sample, sequenced in a study of T cell responses to AZD1222 COVID-19 vaccine. Sequencing used immunoSEQ multiplex PCR; TCRdb keeps in-frame clones, though not all of them. The sample has under 150,000 clones, about 88% seen once. The material was peripheral blood, obtained on day 0 of MenACWY control vaccination. Receptor source: an adult in good health. The CDR3 runs from the conserved cysteine through the conserved F or W. A D gene is named only where the DNA matches it firmly. Where a row states a size, it is once, few, many or the class of an expanded clone; other rows omit it.

clone size: NA; D gene: TRBD1; J gene: TRBJ2-7; V gene: TRBV3-1/TRBV3-2; CDR3 DNA: TGTGCCAGCAGCCACGATAGGACAGGGGGTGTTCACTTC; CDR3 protein: CASSHDRTGGVHF
clone size: NA; D gene: NA; J gene: TRBJ2-5; V gene: TRBV30; CDR3 DNA: TGTGCCTGGAGTGGGGCTACCAAAGAGACCCAGTACTTC; CDR3 protein: CAWSGATKETQYF
clone size: NA; D gene: NA; J gene: TRBJ1-4; V gene: TRBV15; CDR3 DNA: TGTGCCACCAGCCGTACGGGGGCAACTAATGAAAAACTGTTTTTT; CDR3 protein: CATSRTGATNEKLFF
clone size: NA; D gene: TRBD1; J gene: TRBJ2-7; V gene: TRBV29-1; CDR3 DNA: TGCAGCGTCGGTACTCATGCCGGGACAGCCCCCTACGAGCAGTACTTC; CDR3 protein: CSVGTHAGTAPYEQYF
clone size: NA; D gene: NA; J gene: TRBJ1-4; V gene: TRBV3-1/TRBV3-2; CDR3 DNA: TGTGCCAGCAGCACATGGGGCAGGGTGAATGAAAAACTGTTTTTT; CDR3 protein: CASSTWGRVNEKLFF
clone size: NA; D gene: NA; J gene: TRBJ1-3; V gene: TRBV5-1; CDR3 DNA: TGCGCCAGCAGCTTCCGGGACACCGGCTCTGGAAACACCATATATTTT; CDR3 protein: CASSFRDTGSGNTIYF
clone size: NA; D gene: NA; J gene: TRBJ2-4; V gene: TRBV11-1; CDR3 DNA: TGTGCCAGCAGCTTTAGATTGGGGAACATTCAGTACTTC; CDR3 protein: CASSFRLGNIQYF
clone size: NA; D gene: TRBD2; J gene: TRBJ2-4; V gene: TRBV3-1/TRBV3-2; CDR3 DNA: TGTGCCAGCAGTCGGACTAGCGGGGAGGACATTCAGTACTTC; CDR3 protein: CASSRTSGEDIQYF
clone size: NA; D gene: TRBD1; J gene: TRBJ2-1; V gene: TRBV19; CDR3 DNA: TGTGCCAGTAGCGTACAGGGGGCTTCCTACAATGAGCAGTTCTTC; CDR3 protein: CASSVQGASYNEQFF
clone size: NA; D gene: NA; J gene: TRBJ2-1; V gene: TRBV5-4; CDR3 DNA: TGTGCCAGCGGGGGGGGCGAATGGAACAATGAGCAGTTCTTC; CDR3 protein: CASGGGEWNNEQFF
clone size: NA; D gene: NA; J gene: TRBJ2-5; V gene: TRBV10-1; CDR3 DNA: TGCGCCAGCAGTGATTATGCAGGGTTAGAGACCCAGTACTTC; CDR3 protein: CASSDYAGLETQYF
clone size: NA; D gene: TRBD2; J gene: TRBJ2-3; V gene: TRBV20-1; CDR3 DNA: TGCAGTGCTAGTTGGGGACTAGCGGCGACAGATACGCAGTATTTT; CDR3 protein: CSASWGLAATDTQYF
clone size: many; D gene: TRBD1; J gene: TRBJ1-5; V gene: TRBV5-5; CDR3 DNA: TGTGCCAGCAGCTTAAGGACAGGGGATCAGCCCCAGCATTTT; CDR3 protein: CASSLRTGDQPQHF
clone size: NA; D gene: NA; J gene: TRBJ2-3; V gene: TRBV19; CDR3 DNA: TGTGCCAGTATGGGGCCCACTAGCACAGATACGCAGTATTTT; CDR3 protein: CASMGPTSTDTQYF
clone size: NA; D gene: NA; J gene: TRBJ2-1; V gene: TRBV7-2; CDR3 DNA: TGTGCCAGCAGCTTAGAGCAGTATAGTGAGCAGTTCTTC; CDR3 protein: CASSLEQYSEQFF
clone size: NA; D gene: NA; J gene: TRBJ2-5; V gene: TRBV28; CDR3 DNA: TGTGCCAGCAGTTTAGAGAAGACCCAGTACTTC; CDR3 protein: CASSLEKTQYF
clone size: NA; D gene: TRBD1; J gene: TRBJ1-1; V gene: TRBV19; CDR3 DNA: TGTGCCAGTAGTTCGGACAGGGGTGGCACTGAAGCTTTCTTT; CDR3 protein: CASSSDRGGTEAFF
clone size: once; D gene: TRBD1; J gene: TRBJ2-1; V gene: TRBV28; CDR3 DNA: TGTGCCAGCAAGGGACAAGGGGGCCTCGAGCAGTTCTTC; CDR3 protein: CASKGQGGLEQFF
clone size: once; D gene: NA; J gene: TRBJ1-2; V gene: TRBV5-4; CDR3 DNA: TGTGCCAGCAGCTTGGACGGGGGCTTTCCCCATGGCTACACCTTC; CDR3 protein: CASSLDGGFPHGYTF
clone size: NA; D gene: TRBD1; J gene: TRBJ1-4; V gene: TRBV2; CDR3 DNA: TGTGCCAGCAGGAACCAGGGGGCGGCAGGTGAAAAACTGTTTTTT; CDR3 protein: CASRNQGAAGEKLFF
clone size: NA; D gene: NA; J gene: TRBJ2-3; V gene: TRBV10-3; CDR3 DNA: TGTGCCACGTGGGAGGCGGGATTTAGCACAGATACGCAGTATTTT; CDR3 protein: CATWEAGFSTDTQYF
clone size: NA; D gene: NA; J gene: TRBJ2-3; V gene: TRBV24-1; CDR3 DNA: TGTGCCACCAGTGATCCCTCTGATACGCAGTATTTT; CDR3 protein: CATSDPSDTQYF